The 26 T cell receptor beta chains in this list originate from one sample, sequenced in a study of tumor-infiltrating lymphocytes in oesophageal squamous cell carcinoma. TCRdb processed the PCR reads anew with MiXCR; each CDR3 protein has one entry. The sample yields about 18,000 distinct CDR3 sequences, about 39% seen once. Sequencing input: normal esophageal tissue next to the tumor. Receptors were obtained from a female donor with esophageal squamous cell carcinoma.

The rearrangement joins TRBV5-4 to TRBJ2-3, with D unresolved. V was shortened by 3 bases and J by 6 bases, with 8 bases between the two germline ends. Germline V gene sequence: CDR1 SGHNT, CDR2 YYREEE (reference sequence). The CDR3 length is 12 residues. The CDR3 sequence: CASSSQADTQYF. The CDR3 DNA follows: TGTGCCAGCAGCTCCCAAGCCGATACGCAGTATTTT.

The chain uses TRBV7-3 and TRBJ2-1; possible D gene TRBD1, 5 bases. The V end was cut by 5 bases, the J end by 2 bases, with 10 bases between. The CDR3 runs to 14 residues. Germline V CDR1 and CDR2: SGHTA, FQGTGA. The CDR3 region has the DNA TGTGCCAGCAGCGGGCAGGGCCCCTACAATGAGCAGTTCTTC. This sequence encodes CASSGQGPYNEQFF. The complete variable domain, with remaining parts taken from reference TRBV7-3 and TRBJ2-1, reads GAGVSQTPSNKVTEKGKYVELRCDPISGHTALYWYRQSLGQGPEFLIYFQGTGAADDSGLPNDRFFAVRPEGSVSTLKIQRTERGDSAVYLCASSGQGPYNEQFFGPGTRLTVL.

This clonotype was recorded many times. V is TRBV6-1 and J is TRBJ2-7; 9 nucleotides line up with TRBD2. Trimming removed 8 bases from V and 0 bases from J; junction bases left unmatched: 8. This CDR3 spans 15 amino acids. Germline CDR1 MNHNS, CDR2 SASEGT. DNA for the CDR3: TGTGCCAGCGCGGGAGGGAACGGTTTCTCCTACGAGCAGTACTTC. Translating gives CASAGGNGFSYEQYF.

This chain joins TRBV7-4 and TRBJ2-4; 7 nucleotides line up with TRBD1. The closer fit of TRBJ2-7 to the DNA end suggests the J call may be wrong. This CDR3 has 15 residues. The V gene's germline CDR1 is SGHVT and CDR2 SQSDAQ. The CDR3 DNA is TGTGCCAGCAGCCAAACAGGGGACCAGCTACGCGAGCAGTACTTC. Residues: CASSQTGDQLREQYF.

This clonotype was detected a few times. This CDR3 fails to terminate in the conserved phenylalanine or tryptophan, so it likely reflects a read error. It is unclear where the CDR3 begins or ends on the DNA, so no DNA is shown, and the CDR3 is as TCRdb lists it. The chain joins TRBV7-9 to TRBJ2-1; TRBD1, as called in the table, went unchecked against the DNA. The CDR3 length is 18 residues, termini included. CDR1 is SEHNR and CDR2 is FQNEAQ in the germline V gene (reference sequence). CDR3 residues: CASSLGGAQGAGGYTFGS.

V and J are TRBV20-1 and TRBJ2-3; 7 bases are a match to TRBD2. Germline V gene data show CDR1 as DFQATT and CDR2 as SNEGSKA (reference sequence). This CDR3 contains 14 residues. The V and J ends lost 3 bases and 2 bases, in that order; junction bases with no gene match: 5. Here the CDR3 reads CSARGGSTTDTQYF. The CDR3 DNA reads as TGCAGTGCTAGGGGCGGGAGTACCACAGATACGCAGTATTTT.

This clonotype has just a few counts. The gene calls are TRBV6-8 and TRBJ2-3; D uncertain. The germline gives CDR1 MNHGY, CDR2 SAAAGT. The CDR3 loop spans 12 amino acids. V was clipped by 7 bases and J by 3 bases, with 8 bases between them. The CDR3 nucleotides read TGTGCCAGCACTAGTCGGACAGATACGCAGTATTTT. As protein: CASTSRTDTQYF.

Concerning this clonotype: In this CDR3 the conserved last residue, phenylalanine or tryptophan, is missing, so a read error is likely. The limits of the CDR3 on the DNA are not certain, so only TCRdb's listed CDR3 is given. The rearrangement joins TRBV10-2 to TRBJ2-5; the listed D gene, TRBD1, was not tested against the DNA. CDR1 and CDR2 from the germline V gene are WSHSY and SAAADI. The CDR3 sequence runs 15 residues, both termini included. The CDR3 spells CASTWTVQETQYFGN.

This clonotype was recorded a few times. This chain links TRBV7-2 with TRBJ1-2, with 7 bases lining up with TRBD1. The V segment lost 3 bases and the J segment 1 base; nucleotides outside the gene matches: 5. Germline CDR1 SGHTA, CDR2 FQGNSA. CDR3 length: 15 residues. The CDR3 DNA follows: TGTGCCAGCAGCTTCAACAGGGGAAATAACTATGGCTACACCTTC. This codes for CASSFNRGNNYGYTF.

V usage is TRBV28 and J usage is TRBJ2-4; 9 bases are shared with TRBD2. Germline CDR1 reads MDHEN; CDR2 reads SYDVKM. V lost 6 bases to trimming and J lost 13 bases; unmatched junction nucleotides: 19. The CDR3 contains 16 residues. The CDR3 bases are TGTGCCAGCAGCGGGCTAGCGGGACCGCTCTACAATGAGCAGTACTTC. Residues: CASSGLAGPLYNEQYF.

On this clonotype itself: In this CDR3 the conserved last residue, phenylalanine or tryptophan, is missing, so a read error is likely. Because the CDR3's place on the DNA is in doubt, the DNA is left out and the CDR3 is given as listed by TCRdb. CDR3 in amino acids: CASSPWGGGQAYGYTFGP. The chain employs TRBV5-3 and TRBJ2-3; the D call in the table, TRBD1, was not verified against the DNA. TRBV5-3 is given ORF status, its function remaining uncertain. Counting both end residues, the CDR3 totals 18 amino acids.

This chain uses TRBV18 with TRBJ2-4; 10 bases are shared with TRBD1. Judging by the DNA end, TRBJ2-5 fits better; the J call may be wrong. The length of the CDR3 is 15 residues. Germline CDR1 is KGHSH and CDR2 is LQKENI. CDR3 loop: CASSPGTGVQETQYF. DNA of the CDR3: TGTGCCAGCTCACCAGGGACAGGGGTCCAAGAGACCCAGTACTTC.

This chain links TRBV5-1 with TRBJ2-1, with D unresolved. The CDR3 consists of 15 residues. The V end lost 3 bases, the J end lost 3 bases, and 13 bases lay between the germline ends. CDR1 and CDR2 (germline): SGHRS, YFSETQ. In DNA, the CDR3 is TGCGCCAGCAGCTACGACCGCCCCCGCTACAATGAGCAGTTCTTC. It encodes CASSYDRPRYNEQFF.

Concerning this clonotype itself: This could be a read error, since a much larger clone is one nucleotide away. CDR3 in amino acids: CASSLGGTSNEQYF. CDR3 bases: TGTGCCAGCAGCTTAGGGGGGACTTCCAATGAGCAGTACTTC. The chain combines TRBV7-3 with TRBJ2-4, with D perhaps matching TRBD2 (6 bases). CDR3 length: 14 residues. The V gene lost 2 bases and the J gene lost 13 bases, with 18 bases spanning the gap. The germline gives CDR1 SGHTA, CDR2 FQGTGA.

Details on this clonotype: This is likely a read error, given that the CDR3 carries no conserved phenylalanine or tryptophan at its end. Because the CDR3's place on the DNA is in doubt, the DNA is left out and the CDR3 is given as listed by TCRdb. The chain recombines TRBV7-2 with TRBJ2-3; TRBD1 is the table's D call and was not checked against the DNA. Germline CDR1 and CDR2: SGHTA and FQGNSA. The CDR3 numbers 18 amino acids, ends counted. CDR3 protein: CASRPRTGGSYNEQFFGP.

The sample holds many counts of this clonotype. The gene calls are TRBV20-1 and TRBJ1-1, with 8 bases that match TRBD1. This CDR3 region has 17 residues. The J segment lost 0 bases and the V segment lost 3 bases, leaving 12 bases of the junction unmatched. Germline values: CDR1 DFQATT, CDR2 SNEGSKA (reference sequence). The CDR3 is CSARPRGLERMNTEAFF. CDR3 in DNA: TGCAGTGCTAGGCCCAGGGGGCTAGAGCGAATGAACACTGAAGCTTTCTTT.

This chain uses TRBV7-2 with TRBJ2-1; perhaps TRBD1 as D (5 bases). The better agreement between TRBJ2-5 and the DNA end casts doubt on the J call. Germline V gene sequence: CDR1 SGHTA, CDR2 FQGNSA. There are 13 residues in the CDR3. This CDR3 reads CASSVQGQETQYF. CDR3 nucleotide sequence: TGTGCCAGCAGCGTTCAGGGTCAAGAGACCCAGTACTTC.

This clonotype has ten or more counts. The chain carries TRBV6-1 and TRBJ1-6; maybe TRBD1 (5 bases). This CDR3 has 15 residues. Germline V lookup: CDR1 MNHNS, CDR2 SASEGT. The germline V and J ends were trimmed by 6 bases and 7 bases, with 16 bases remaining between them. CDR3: CASRPGRGLNSPLHF. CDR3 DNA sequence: TGTGCCAGCAGGCCGGGGCGGGGGTTAAATTCACCCCTCCACTTT.

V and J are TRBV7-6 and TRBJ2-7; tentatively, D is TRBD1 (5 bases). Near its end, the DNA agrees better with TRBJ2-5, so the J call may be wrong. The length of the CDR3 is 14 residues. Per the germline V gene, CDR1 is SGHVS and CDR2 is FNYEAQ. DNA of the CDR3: TGTGCCAGCAGCTTAACTGAAAGGGGAGAGACCCAGTACTTC. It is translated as CASSLTERGETQYF.

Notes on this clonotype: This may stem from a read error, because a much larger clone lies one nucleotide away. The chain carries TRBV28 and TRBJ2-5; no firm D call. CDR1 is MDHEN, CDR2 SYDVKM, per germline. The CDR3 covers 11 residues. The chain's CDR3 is CASSTEYELFF. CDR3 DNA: TGTGCCAGCAGTACCGAATACGAGCTGTTCTTC.

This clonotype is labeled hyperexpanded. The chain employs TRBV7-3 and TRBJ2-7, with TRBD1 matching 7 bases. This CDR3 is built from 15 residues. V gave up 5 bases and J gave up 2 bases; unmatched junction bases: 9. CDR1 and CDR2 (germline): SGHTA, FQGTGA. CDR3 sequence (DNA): TGTGCCAGCAGCCTGAATCCCGGGACAGCCTACGAGCAGTACTTC. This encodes CASSLNPGTAYEQYF. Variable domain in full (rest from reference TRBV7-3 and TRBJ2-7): GAGVSQTPSNKVTEKGKYVELRCDPISGHTALYWYRQSLGQGPEFLIYFQGTGAADDSGLPNDRFFAVRPEGSVSTLKIQRTERGDSAVYLCASSLNPGTAYEQYFGPGTRLTVT.

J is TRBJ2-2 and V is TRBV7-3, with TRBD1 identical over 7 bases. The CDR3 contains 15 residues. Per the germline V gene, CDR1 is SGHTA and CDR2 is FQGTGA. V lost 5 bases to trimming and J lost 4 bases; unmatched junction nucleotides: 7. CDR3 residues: CASSTRDSVTGELFF. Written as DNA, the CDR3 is TGTGCCAGCAGCACCAGGGACAGCGTCACCGGGGAGCTGTTTTTT.

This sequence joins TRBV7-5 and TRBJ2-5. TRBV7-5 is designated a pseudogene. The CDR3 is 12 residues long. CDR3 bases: TGTATCTCTTTTGGCTGGCAAGAGACCCAGTACTTC. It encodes CISFGWQETQYF.

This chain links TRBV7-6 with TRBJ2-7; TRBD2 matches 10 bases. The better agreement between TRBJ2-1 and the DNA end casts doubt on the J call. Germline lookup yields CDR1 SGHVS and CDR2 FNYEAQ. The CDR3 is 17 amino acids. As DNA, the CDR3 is TGTGCCAGCAGCTTAGTATTCCTAGCGGGAGCCCCGGGTGAGCAGTTCTTC. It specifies CASSLVFLAGAPGEQFF.

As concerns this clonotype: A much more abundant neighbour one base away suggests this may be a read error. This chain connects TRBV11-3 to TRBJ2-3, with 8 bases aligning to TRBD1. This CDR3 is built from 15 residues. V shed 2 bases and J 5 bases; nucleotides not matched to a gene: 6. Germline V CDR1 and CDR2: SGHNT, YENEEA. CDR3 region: CASSLPRTGLDTQYF. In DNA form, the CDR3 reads TGTGCCAGCAGCTTACCACGGACAGGGCTAGATACGCAGTATTTT.

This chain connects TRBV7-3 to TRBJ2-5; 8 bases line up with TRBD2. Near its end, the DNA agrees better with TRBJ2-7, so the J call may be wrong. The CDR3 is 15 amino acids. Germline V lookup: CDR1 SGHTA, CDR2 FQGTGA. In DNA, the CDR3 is TGTGCCAGCAGCTGGACTAGCCCCAGCTCCTACGAGCAGTACTTC. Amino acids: CASSWTSPSSYEQYF.